The 21 T cell receptor beta chains given below trace back to one sample, sequenced in a study of shared clonotypes between healthy human individuals. Cells designated naive CD8 were CD45RO-negative and were positively selected for CCR7, with terminally differentiated effector memory CD45RA+ cells excluded. Assay used: immunoSEQ multiplex PCR; TCRdb lists only in-frame clones, some missing. The sample gives about 2.2 million clones, 93% of which show up once; 1.7% is in the top ten. What was sequenced was naive CD8+ T cells from PBMCs. These receptors were collected from a man younger than 35 in good health. Some clones in this sample may be carry-over from other donors' samples.

The genes are TRBV28 and TRBJ1-1; no definite D call. CDR1 and CDR2 from the germline V gene are MDHEN and SYDVKM. V dropped 8 bases and J dropped 6 bases, with 19 bases sitting between them. The CDR3 covers 14 residues. The CDR3: CASSRTREWAEAFF. The CDR3 DNA follows: TGTGCCAGCTCTCGCACAAGGGAGTGGGCTGAAGCTTTCTTT.

V gene TRBV27 combines with J gene TRBJ1-2; 9 bases map to TRBD1. Germline lookup yields CDR1 MNHEY and CDR2 SMNVEV (reference sequence). The length of the CDR3 is 17 residues. V lost 0 bases to trimming and J lost 6 bases; unmatched junction nucleotides: 11. CDR3 in amino acids: CASSLSGYWDRDNGYTF. Written as DNA, the CDR3 is TGTGCCAGCAGTTTATCCGGCTATTGGGACAGGGACAATGGCTACACCTTC.

Notes on this clone: The same CDR3 is also encoded by other DNA sequences in this sample. The CDR3 reads CASSQETSGSYEQYF. The CDR3 DNA follows: TGTGCCAGCAGCCAAGAGACTAGCGGCTCCTACGAGCAGTACTTC. The rearrangement uses TRBV4-2 and TRBJ2-7; 9 positions agree with TRBD2. Unmatched junction bases numbered 0, after V lost 0 bases and J lost 0 bases. The CDR3 runs 15 residues. CDR1 and CDR2 from the germline V gene are LGHNA and YNFKEQ.

The gene calls are TRBV29-1 and TRBJ1-2; possible D gene TRBD1, 6 bases. The CDR3 totals 11 residues. V was pared by 6 bases and J by 10 bases, with 15 bases between. Germline loops: CDR1 SQVTM, CDR2 ANQGSEA. The CDR3 spells CSVGGIPLYTF. The CDR3, as DNA: TGCAGCGTAGGGGGTATACCCCTCTACACCTTC.

The chain is built from TRBV2 and TRBJ2-7, with D possibly being TRBD2 (5 bases). Deletions cut 10 bases from V and 3 bases from J, with 13 bases between. CDR1 and CDR2 from the germline V gene are SNHLY and FYNNEI. The length of the CDR3 is 12 residues. The CDR3 is CATFTRDYEQYF. In DNA, the CDR3 is TGTGCCACCTTCACCCGGGACTACGAGCAGTACTTC.

The chain couples TRBV19 to TRBJ2-5, with 10 bases identical to TRBD1. CDR1 is LNHDA and CDR2 is SQIVND in the germline V gene (reference sequence). This CDR3 is built from 15 residues. V lost 7 bases and J lost 1; bases outside the gene matches: 6. CDR3: CASTPRDRGQETQYF. CDR3 nucleotide sequence: TGTGCCAGTACCCCCCGGGACAGGGGCCAAGAGACCCAGTACTTC.

The V call is TRBV7-9, the J call TRBJ2-1, with TRBD1 identical over 11 bases. Looked up from germline, CDR1 is SEHNR and CDR2 is FQNEAQ (reference sequence). J gave up 15 bases and V 5 bases, and 18 bases lay outside the gene matches. CDR3 size: 16 residues. This CDR3 reads CASSPRTGGPQLTWFF. Here the CDR3 DNA reads TGTGCCAGCAGCCCACGGACAGGGGGCCCGCAATTAACCTGGTTCTTC.

The J gene is TRBJ2-5, the V gene TRBV10-3; TRBD2 aligns across 11 bases. Germline CDR1 is ENHRY and CDR2 is SYGVKD. The CDR3 loop spans 14 amino acids. The V segment lost 6 bases and the J segment 7 bases; nucleotides outside the gene matches: 7. CDR3 sequence: CAIRSGLAGPTQYF. The CDR3 DNA sequence: TGTGCCATCAGATCCGGACTAGCGGGCCCGACCCAGTACTTC.

The rearrangement uses TRBV18 and TRBJ1-4; D is undetermined. The ends were cut back, 3 bases at V and 6 bases at J, with 11 bases in the middle. Germline lookup yields CDR1 KGHSH and CDR2 LQKENI. CDR3 length equals 14 residues. The CDR3, as DNA: TGTGCCAGCTCACCGTCACGGAGCGATGAAAAACTGTTTTTT. Translating gives CASSPSRSDEKLFF.

About this clone: The same CDR3 is also encoded by other DNA sequences in this sample. The chain uses TRBV28 and TRBJ1-2, with a weak D call TRBD1 (6 bases). The germline V gene has CDR1 MDHEN and CDR2 SYDVKM. The CDR3 extends over 12 amino acids. Trimming cost V 5 bases and J 8 bases, with 12 bases left between them. This CDR3 reads CASSLGGGGYTF. The CDR3 DNA follows: TGTGCCAGCAGTCTTGGGGGGGGCGGCTACACCTTC.

As for this clone: The sample has other DNA sequences that encode this CDR3 too. The rearrangement joins TRBV19 to TRBJ2-7, with 8 bases fitting TRBD2. In germline, CDR1 is LNHDA, CDR2 SQIVND (reference sequence). V was clipped by 9 bases and J by 2 bases; unmatched bases: 6. The CDR3 totals 13 residues. Here the CDR3 reads CASRTSGAYEQYF. CDR3 sequence (DNA): TGTGCCAGCCGAACTAGCGGAGCCTACGAGCAGTACTTC.

In this sample, this clone turned up once. V is TRBV9 and J is TRBJ2-2; 10 bases fit TRBD2. V trimming: 4 bases; J trimming: 2 bases; junction bases outside the gene matches: 8. Germline V CDR1 and CDR2: SGDLS, YYNGEE. The length of the CDR3 is 17 residues. The CDR3 is CASSLSKREGNTGELFF. CDR3 nucleotides: TGTGCCAGCAGCCTATCCAAGCGGGAGGGCAACACCGGGGAGCTGTTTTTT. The full variable domain, rest sourced from reference TRBV9 and TRBJ2-2, is DSGVTQTPKHLITATGQRVTLRCSPRSGDLSVYWYQQSLDQGLQFLIQYYNGEERAKGNILERFSAQQFPDLHSELNLSSLELGDSALYFCASSLSKREGNTGELFFGEGSRLTVL.

With respect to this clone: Other DNA sequences from this sample encode an identical CDR3 as well. The chain employs TRBV28 and TRBJ2-3; perhaps TRBD2 as D (5 bases). Trimming stripped 3 bases from V and 2 bases from J, with 6 bases between. Germline CDR1 is MDHEN and CDR2 is SYDVKM. The CDR3 totals 13 residues. The CDR3 region is CASSLEDTDTQYF. CDR3 coding DNA: TGTGCCAGCAGTTTGGAGGACACAGATACGCAGTATTTT.

The gene calls are TRBV10-3 and TRBJ2-2, with D possibly being TRBD1 (6 bases). The length of the CDR3 is 15 residues. Germline V gene lookup returns CDR1 ENHRY and CDR2 SYGVKD. Trimming took 5 bases from V and 4 from J, leaving 14 bases between them. CDR3 coding DNA: TGTGCCATCAGTTCCGGGACACTCCTCACCGGGGAGCTGTTTTTT. It encodes CAISSGTLLTGELFF.

CDR3 in DNA: TGCGCCAGCAGCCATCCCAGACTAGCCTACAATGAGCAGTTCTTC. Translation gives CASSHPRLAYNEQFF. The chain is built from TRBV4-1 and TRBJ2-1; tentative D call: TRBD2 (6 bases). With 3 bases removed from V and 2 bases from J, the gap between germline ends came to 11 bases. The CDR3 consists of 15 residues. Germline V gene sequence: CDR1 MGHRA, CDR2 YSYEKL.

The chain carries TRBV11-2 and TRBJ2-5, with unresolved D. Germline-derived CDR1 and CDR2 are SGHAT and FQNNGV. V was shortened by 1 base and J by 7 bases, with 10 bases between the two germline ends. CDR3 length: 13 amino acids. CDR3 nucleotides: TGTGCCAGCAGCTTAGTTAACAGCTGGACCCAGTACTTC. It specifies CASSLVNSWTQYF.

The chain links TRBV9 to TRBJ2-3; 9 nucleotides match TRBD1. Germline lookup yields CDR1 SGDLS and CDR2 YYNGEE. This CDR3 has 16 amino acids. Losses at the gene ends were 2 bases for V and 3 bases for J; bases not matched to a gene: 7. The CDR3, as DNA: TGTGCCAGCAGCGTTTACGGGACAGGGCGGACAGATACGCAGTATTTT. Its translation: CASSVYGTGRTDTQYF.

The V gene is TRBV7-9, the J gene TRBJ2-5; 7 bases are a match to TRBD1. Germline V lookup: CDR1 SEHNR, CDR2 FQNEAQ (reference sequence). This CDR3 contains 16 residues. V dropped 3 bases and J dropped 0; count of bases not matched to a gene: 7. The CDR3 sequence is CASSFGTAVYQETQYF. CDR3 nucleotides: TGTGCCAGCAGCTTTGGGACAGCCGTTTACCAAGAGACCCAGTACTTC.

The CDR3 reads CASSQGRLSYEQYF. CDR3 sequence (DNA): TGCGCCAGCAGCCAAGGTCGGCTCTCCTACGAGCAGTACTTC. This chain joins TRBV4-1 and TRBJ2-7; no clear D gene. V was trimmed by 1 base and J by 0 bases, leaving 7 bases between them. There are 14 residues in the CDR3. The germline V gene encodes CDR1 MGHRA and CDR2 YSYEKL.

Turning to this clone: This sample also contains other DNA sequences that code for the same CDR3. This chain joins TRBV7-9 and TRBJ2-1; D may be TRBD1 (6 bases). Germline CDR1 SEHNR, CDR2 FQNEAQ (reference sequence). Trimming took 6 bases from V and 1 from J, leaving 7 bases between them. The CDR3 has 13 residues. Here the CDR3 DNA reads TGTGCCAGCAGACAGGGTTCCTACAATGAGCAGTTCTTC. Its protein is CASRQGSYNEQFF.

The genes are TRBV7-9 and TRBJ2-2, with unresolved D. Trimming stripped 6 bases from V and 8 bases from J, with 7 bases between. Germline CDR1 SEHNR, CDR2 FQNEAQ (reference sequence). This CDR3 comprises 11 residues. CDR3 nucleotides: TGTGCCAGCAGGTTTCTTGGGGAGCTGTTTTTT. Encoded protein: CASRFLGELFF.